Listed below are T cell receptor beta chains from one sample, sequenced in a study of CD8+ T cells in alopecia areata. Clones were sequenced by immunoSEQ multiplex PCR, and TCRdb holds only the in-frame ones, with some missing. The sample lists approximately 150,000 clones; around 55% were seen once. Sequencing used CD4+ T cells sorted from blood. These TCRs come from a human donor in good health. Each CDR3 is given with its conserved first and last residue. The order of the fields is V gene, J gene, D gene, clone size, CDR3 protein, CDR3 DNA. D genes are given only for firm matches. Expanded clones are given a class, and other clones once, few, many or no size at all.

>TRBV2|TRBJ1-2|.|.
CASRSSGISYGYTF
TGTGCCAGCAGATCATCCGGGATCTCTTATGGCTACACCTTC
>TRBV13|TRBJ2-1|.|few
CASSPGGQTGKQFF
TGTGCCAGCAGCCCTGGAGGACAGACGGGGAAGCAGTTCTTC
>TRBV6-5|TRBJ2-2|.|.
CASRKGVVGELFF
TGTGCCAGCAGGAAAGGGGTGGTCGGGGAGCTGTTTTTT
>TRBV4-2|TRBJ1-2|.|few
CASSQALTYGYTF
TGTGCCAGCAGCCAAGCGTTGACCTATGGCTACACCTTC
>TRBV30|TRBJ1-4|.|once
CAWTGPNEKLFF
TGTGCCTGGACGGGCCCCAATGAAAAACTGTTTTTT
>TRBV7-2|TRBJ1-3|.|few
CASSPQGGKTIYF
TGTGCCAGCAGCCCCCAAGGGGGAAAGACCATATATTTT
>TRBV28|TRBJ1-2|.|.
CASALTRTRLF
TGTGCCAGCGCCTTGACCCGGACAAGGCTCTTC
>TRBV5-1|TRBJ2-7|.|.
CASSPPGRSYEQYF
TGCGCCAGCAGCCCTCCGGGACGGTCCTACGAGCAGTACTTC
>TRBV29-1|TRBJ1-2|TRBD1|few
CSVEAMTGRGYTF
TGCAGCGTTGAAGCTATGACAGGGAGAGGCTACACCTTC
>TRBV5-1|TRBJ2-5|TRBD2|.
CASSLGEGRETQYF
TGCGCCAGCAGCTTGGGGGAGGGCCGAGAGACCCAGTACTTC
>TRBV6-5|TRBJ1-2|.|.
CASIGNYGYTF
TGTGCCAGCATCGGAAACTATGGCTACACCTTC
>TRBV5-1|TRBJ2-2|TRBD2|few
CASSPTSVNGELFF
TGCGCCAGCAGCCCGACTAGCGTGAACGGGGAGCTGTTTTTT
>TRBV29-1|TRBJ2-3|.|few
CSVLRADTQYF
TGCAGCGTTTTGCGTGCAGATACGCAGTATTTT
>TRBV7-2|TRBJ2-5|.|.
CASSLVSGTQETQYF
TGTGCCAGCAGCTTAGTATCGGGGACGCAAGAGACCCAGTACTTC
>TRBV29-1|TRBJ1-1|.|few
CSARESRTEAFF
TGCAGCGCACGGGAGTCCCGGACTGAAGCTTTCTTT
>TRBV6-5|TRBJ2-5|TRBD2|.
CASRLEESGVGAQYF
TGTGCCAGTCGGCTGGAGGAGAGCGGGGTTGGGGCCCAGTACTTC
>TRBV21-1|TRBJ1-5|.|.
CASSKRGTEHQPQHF
TGTGCCAGCAGCAAAAGGGGGACAGAACATCAGCCCCAGCATTTT
>TRBV29-1|TRBJ1-1|.|.
CSVRQVRNTEAFF
TGCAGCGTTCGTCAGGTGAGGAACACTGAAGCTTTCTTT
>TRBV5-6|TRBJ1-2|.|few
CASSLAVYGYTF
TGTGCCAGCAGCTTGGCCGTCTATGGCTACACCTTC
>TRBV29-1|TRBJ2-1|.|.
CSVRRDYEQFF
TGCAGCGTTCGTAGGGATTATGAGCAGTTCTTC
>TRBV29-1|TRBJ2-1|TRBD2|once
CSVQLAGGPSEQFF
TGCAGCGTCCAACTAGCGGGAGGGCCGAGTGAGCAGTTCTTC
>TRBV29-1|TRBJ2-2|.|.
CSVMGGRIGTGELFF
TGCAGCGTGATGGGTGGCCGCATCGGAACCGGGGAGCTGTTTTTT
>TRBV9|TRBJ2-3|.|.
CASSVRHRDTQYF
TGTGCCAGCAGCGTACGGCACAGAGATACGCAGTATTTT
>TRBV30|TRBJ1-5|.|.
CACSEQAGQPQHF
TGTGCCTGCTCAGAGCAGGCGGGTCAGCCCCAGCATTTT
>TRBV6-1|TRBJ1-5|.|.
CASSERSLGGNQPQHF
TGTGCCAGCAGTGAAAGATCGTTAGGCGGCAATCAGCCCCAGCATTTT
>TRBV5-1|TRBJ2-1|.|.
CASSLGDGNEQFF
TGCGCCAGCAGCTTGGGGGACGGCAATGAGCAGTTCTTC
>TRBV29-1|TRBJ2-3|.|.
CSVRRDLGDTQYF
TGCAGCGTAAGACGGGACTTAGGGGATACGCAGTATTTT
>TRBV14|TRBJ1-2|.|many
CASSQVESAIYGYTF
TGTGCCAGCAGCCAAGTTGAGTCGGCAATCTATGGCTACACCTTC
>TRBV6-6|TRBJ1-2|.|.
CAARGVGYTF
TGTGCCGCTCGGGGGGTTGGCTACACCTTC